Shown below are 14 T cell receptor beta chains from a single sample sequenced in a study of radiation and T cells in renal cell carcinoma. As for time point: blood 2 weeks post-SBRT. Treatment described: 15 Gy SBRT to primary tumor, nephrectomy 4 weeks later. Here immunoSEQ multiplex PCR was the method, and the copy in TCRdb shows in-frame clones only, minus some. In the table there are about 150,000 clones, approximately 86% of which are singletons. Here the sequenced sample was blood, taken from a patient whose treatment included radiotherapy and nephrectomy. These receptors were taken from a woman aged 45 to 65 with renal cell carcinoma.

This clone has just one count. This chain joins TRBV5-8 and TRBJ1-1; D gene unclear. Germline CDR1 reads SGHTS; CDR2 reads YDEGEE. Between the trimmed V and J ends, which lost 1 base and 2 bases, there was a span of 0 bases. The CDR3 runs to 11 residues. CDR3 nucleotides: TGTGCCAGCAGCTTGAACACTGAAGCTTTCTTT. Translating it yields CASSLNTEAFF.

This clone was seen only a few times. The rearrangement joins TRBV4-1 to TRBJ1-1, with D tentatively TRBD1 (5 bases). Germline V gives CDR1 MGHRA, CDR2 YSYEKL. Trimming took off 7 bases at V and 0 bases at J, with 9 bases between the two ends. This CDR3 has 13 amino acids. For the CDR3, the DNA is TGCGCCAGCAAGGGGCCGATGAACACTGAAGCTTTCTTT. Translated, it gives CASKGPMNTEAFF.

The chain combines TRBV19 with TRBJ1-3, with D perhaps TRBD1 (6 bases). CDR1 is LNHDA, CDR2 SQIVND, per germline (reference sequence). Trimming removed 1 base at V and 2 bases at J, with 15 bases between. This CDR3 is 17 amino acids long. CDR3 region: CASSIVGRGFAGNTIYF. In DNA, the CDR3 is TGTGCCAGTAGTATAGTAGGCAGGGGATTCGCTGGAAACACCATATATTTT. The whole variable domain, filled in from reference TRBV19 and TRBJ1-3, reads DGGITQSPKYLFRKEGQNVTLSCEQNLNHDAMYWYRQDPGQGLRLIYYSQIVNDFQKGDIAEGYSVSREKKESFPLTVTSAQKNPTAFYLCASSIVGRGFAGNTIYFGEGSWLTVV.

The table lists this clone with a few counts. The rearrangement joins TRBV4-2 to TRBJ1-5; D perhaps matches TRBD1 (5 bases). V was trimmed by 1 base and J by 5 bases, leaving 9 bases between them. The germline gives CDR1 LGHNA, CDR2 YNFKEQ. CDR3 length: 14 amino acids. The CDR3 region is CASSQGWGDQPQHF. DNA of the CDR3: TGTGCCAGCAGCCAAGGTTGGGGGGATCAGCCCCAGCATTTT.

The chain couples TRBV11-1 to TRBJ1-1; D might be TRBD1 (6 bases). This CDR3 is built from 15 residues. The V end lost 4 bases, the J end lost 4 bases, and 16 bases lay between the germline ends. Germline lookup yields CDR1 SGHAT and CDR2 FQDESV (reference sequence). The CDR3 bases are TGTGCCAGCAGCTCTCCCGACAGGTTTCCCACTGAAGCTTTCTTT. Translating gives CASSSPDRFPTEAFF.

V and J are TRBV5-1 and TRBJ1-1; TRBD1 matches 9 bases. CDR1 and CDR2 (germline): SGHRS, YFSETQ. V lost 1 base and J lost 2; bases outside the gene matches: 3. This CDR3 is 15 amino acids long. CDR3 loop: CASSLWTGENTEAFF. The CDR3, as DNA: TGCGCCAGCAGCTTGTGGACAGGGGAAAACACTGAAGCTTTCTTT.

The chain recombines TRBV5-1 with TRBJ1-4; D is possibly TRBD1 (6 bases). V was pared by 4 bases and J by 0 bases, with 13 bases between. The CDR3 is made up of 16 amino acids. Germline V gives CDR1 SGHRS, CDR2 YFSETQ. This chain's CDR3 is CASSTRTESTNEKLFF. The DNA for the CDR3 is TGCGCCAGCAGCACCCGGACAGAATCAACTAATGAAAAACTGTTTTTT.

This sequence joins TRBV9 and TRBJ1-2; D not resolved. The CDR3 length is 14 residues. Trimming cost V 4 bases and J 3 bases, with 13 bases left between them. Germline V gives CDR1 SGDLS, CDR2 YYNGEE. The CDR3 protein is CASSPSMVDYGYTF. The CDR3 DNA follows: TGTGCCAGCAGCCCCTCCATGGTAGACTATGGCTACACCTTC.

This clone has just one count. V is TRBV18 and J is TRBJ2-7, with TRBD1 as a possible D gene (6 bases). The CDR3 spans 14 residues. The V gene lost 2 bases and the J gene lost 3 bases, with 11 bases spanning the gap. CDR1 and CDR2 from the germline V gene are KGHSH and LQKENI. CDR3 sequence reads: CASSPGGPLYEQYF. The CDR3 nucleotides read TGTGCCAGCTCACCAGGGGGCCCCCTCTACGAGCAGTACTTC.

V gene TRBV30 combines with J gene TRBJ2-2, with D possibly TRBD2 on 6 matching bases. The ends were cut back, 2 bases at V and 15 bases at J, with 13 bases in the middle. Per germline, CDR1 GTSNPN and CDR2 SVGIG (reference sequence). This CDR3 has 11 residues. The CDR3 here is CAWSQGGALFF. Here the CDR3 DNA reads TGTGCCTGGAGTCAGGGCGGGGCGTTGTTTTTT.

The V call is TRBV5-6, the J call TRBJ2-5; D unresolved. V lost 4 bases, J lost 0 bases, and 13 bases lay in between. The CDR3 is made up of 15 amino acids. CDR1 SGHDT and CDR2 YYEEEE come from the germline V gene. The CDR3 DNA follows: TGTGCCAGCAGCCCGCGATCGTGGTACCAAGAGACCCAGTACTTC. Translating gives CASSPRSWYQETQYF.

CDR3 residues: CASSRTGAETQYF. The CDR3 DNA follows: TGTGCCAGCAGTCGCACAGGGGCAGAGACCCAGTACTTC. The chain combines TRBV7-6 with TRBJ2-5, with TRBD1 matching over 7 bases. The length of the CDR3 is 13 residues. Per the germline V gene, CDR1 is SGHVS and CDR2 is FNYEAQ. J lost 4 bases, V lost 6 bases, and 5 bases had no gene match.

J is TRBJ1-3 and V is TRBV4-2; D might be TRBD1 (6 bases). The CDR3 extends over 16 amino acids. CDR1 and CDR2 from the germline V gene are LGHNA and YNFKEQ. V dropped 1 base and J dropped 3 bases, with 13 bases sitting between them. The CDR3 loop reads CASSQGFMDSGNTIYF. The CDR3 nucleotides are TGTGCCAGCAGCCAAGGGTTTATGGACAGTGGAAACACCATATATTTT.

Only one count was recorded for this clone. CDR3 coding DNA: TGCAGCGTCATCAGGGTGACACCCTATGGCTACACCTTC. Amino acid sequence: CSVIRVTPYGYTF. The chain employs TRBV29-1 and TRBJ1-2, with D tentatively TRBD1 (5 bases). Germline CDR1 reads SQVTM; CDR2 reads ANQGSEA. V shed 6 bases and J shed 4 bases, with 15 bases lying between them. This CDR3 is 13 amino acids long.